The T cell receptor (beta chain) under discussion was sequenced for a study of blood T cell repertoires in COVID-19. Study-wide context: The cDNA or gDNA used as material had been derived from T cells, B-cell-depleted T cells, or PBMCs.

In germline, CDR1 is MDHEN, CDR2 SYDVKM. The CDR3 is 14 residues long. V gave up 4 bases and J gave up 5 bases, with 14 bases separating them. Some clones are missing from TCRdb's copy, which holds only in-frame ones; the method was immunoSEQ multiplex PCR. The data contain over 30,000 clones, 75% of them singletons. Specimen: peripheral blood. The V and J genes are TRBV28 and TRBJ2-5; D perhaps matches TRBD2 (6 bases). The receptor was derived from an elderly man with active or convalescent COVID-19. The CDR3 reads CASSSRAGLETQYF. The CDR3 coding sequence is TGTGCCAGCAGTTCCCGAGCGGGCCTCGAGACCCAGTACTTC.